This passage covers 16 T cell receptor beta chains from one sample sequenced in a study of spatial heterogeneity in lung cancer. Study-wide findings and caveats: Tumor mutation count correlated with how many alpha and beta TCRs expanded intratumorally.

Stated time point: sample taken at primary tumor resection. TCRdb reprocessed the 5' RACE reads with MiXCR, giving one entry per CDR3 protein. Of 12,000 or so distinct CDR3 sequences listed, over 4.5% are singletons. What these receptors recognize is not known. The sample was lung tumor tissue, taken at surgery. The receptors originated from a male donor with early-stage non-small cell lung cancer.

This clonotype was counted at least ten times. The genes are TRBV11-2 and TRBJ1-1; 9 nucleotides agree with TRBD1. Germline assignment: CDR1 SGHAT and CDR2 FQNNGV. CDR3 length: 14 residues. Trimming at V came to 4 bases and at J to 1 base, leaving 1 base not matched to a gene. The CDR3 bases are TGTGCCAGCAGCTCGGGACAGGGGAACACTGAAGCTTTCTTT. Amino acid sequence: CASSSGQGNTEAFF.

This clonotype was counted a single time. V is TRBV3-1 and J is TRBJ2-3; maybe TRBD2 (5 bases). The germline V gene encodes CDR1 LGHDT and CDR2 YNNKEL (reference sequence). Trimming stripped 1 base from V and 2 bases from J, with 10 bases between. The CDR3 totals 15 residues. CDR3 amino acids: CASSQGSSITDTQYF. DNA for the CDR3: TGTGCCAGCAGCCAAGGGTCTAGCATCACAGATACGCAGTATTTT.

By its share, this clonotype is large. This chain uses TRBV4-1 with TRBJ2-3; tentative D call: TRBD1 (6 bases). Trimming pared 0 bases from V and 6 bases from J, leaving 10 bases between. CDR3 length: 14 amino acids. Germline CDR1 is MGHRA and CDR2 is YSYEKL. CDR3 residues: CASSQERGMDTQYF. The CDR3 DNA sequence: TGCGCCAGCAGCCAAGAAAGGGGGATGGATACGCAGTATTTT.

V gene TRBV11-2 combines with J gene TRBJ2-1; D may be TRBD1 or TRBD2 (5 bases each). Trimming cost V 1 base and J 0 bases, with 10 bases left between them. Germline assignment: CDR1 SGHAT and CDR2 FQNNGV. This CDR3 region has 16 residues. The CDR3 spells CASSLGGVSSYNEQFF. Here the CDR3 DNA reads TGTGCCAGCAGCTTAGGAGGGGTCAGCTCCTACAATGAGCAGTTCTTC.

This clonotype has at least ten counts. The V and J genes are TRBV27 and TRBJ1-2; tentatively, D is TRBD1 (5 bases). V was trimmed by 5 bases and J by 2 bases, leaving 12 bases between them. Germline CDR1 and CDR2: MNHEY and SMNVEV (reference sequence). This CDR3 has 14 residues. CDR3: CASSPGTVNYGYTF. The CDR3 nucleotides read TGTGCCAGCAGTCCAGGGACGGTCAACTATGGCTACACCTTC.

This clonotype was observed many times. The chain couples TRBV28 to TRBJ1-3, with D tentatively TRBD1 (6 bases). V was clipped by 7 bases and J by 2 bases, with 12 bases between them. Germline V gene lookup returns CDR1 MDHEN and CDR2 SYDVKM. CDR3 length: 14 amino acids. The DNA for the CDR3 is TGTGCCAGCAACCGGGGGCTACCTGGAAACACCATATATTTT. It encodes CASNRGLPGNTIYF.

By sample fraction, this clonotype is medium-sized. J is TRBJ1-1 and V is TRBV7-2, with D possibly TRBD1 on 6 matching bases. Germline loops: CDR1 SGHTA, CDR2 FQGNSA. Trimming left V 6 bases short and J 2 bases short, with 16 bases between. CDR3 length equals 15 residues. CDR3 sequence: CASSTVGGANTEAFF. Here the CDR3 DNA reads TGTGCCAGCAGTACCGTTGGGGGGGCAAACACTGAAGCTTTCTTT.

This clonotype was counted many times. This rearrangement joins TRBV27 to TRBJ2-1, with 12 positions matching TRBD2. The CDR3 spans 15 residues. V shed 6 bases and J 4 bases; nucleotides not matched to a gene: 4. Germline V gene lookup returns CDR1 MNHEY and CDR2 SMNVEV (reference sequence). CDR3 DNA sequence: TGTGCCAGCAGCTTAGGACTAGCGGGGTACAATGAGCAGTTCTTC. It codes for CASSLGLAGYNEQFF.

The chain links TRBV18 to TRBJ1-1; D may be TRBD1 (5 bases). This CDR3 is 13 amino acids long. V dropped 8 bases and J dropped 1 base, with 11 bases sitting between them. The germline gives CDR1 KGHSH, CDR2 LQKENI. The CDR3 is CASKRDPNTEAFF. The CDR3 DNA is TGTGCCAGCAAACGGGACCCGAACACTGAAGCTTTCTTT. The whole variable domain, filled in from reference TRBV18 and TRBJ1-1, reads NAGVMQNPRHLVRRRGQEARLRCSPMKGHSHVYWYRQLPEEGLKFMVYLQKENIIDESGMPKERFSAEFPKEGPSILRIQQVVRGDSAAYFCASKRDPNTEAFFGQGTRLTVV.

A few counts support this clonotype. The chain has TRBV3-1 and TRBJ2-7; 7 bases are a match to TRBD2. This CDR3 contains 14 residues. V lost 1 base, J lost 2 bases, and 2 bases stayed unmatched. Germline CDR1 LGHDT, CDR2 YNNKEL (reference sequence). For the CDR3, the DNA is TGTGCCAGCAGCCAAGCCAGCGGGGCCTACGAGCAGTACTTC. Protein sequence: CASSQASGAYEQYF.

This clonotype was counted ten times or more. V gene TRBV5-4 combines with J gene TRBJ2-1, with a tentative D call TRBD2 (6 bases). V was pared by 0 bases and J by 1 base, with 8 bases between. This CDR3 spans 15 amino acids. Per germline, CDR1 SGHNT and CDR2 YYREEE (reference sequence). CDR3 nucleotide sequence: TGTGCCAGCAGCTTGGGACTAGAGTCCTACAATGAGCAGTTCTTC. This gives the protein CASSLGLESYNEQFF.

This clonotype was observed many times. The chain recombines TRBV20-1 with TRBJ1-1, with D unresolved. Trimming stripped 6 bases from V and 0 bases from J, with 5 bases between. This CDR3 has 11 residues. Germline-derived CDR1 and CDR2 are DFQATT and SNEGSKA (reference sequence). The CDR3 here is CSAALNTEAFF. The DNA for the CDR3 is TGCAGTGCCGCCTTGAACACTGAAGCTTTCTTT.

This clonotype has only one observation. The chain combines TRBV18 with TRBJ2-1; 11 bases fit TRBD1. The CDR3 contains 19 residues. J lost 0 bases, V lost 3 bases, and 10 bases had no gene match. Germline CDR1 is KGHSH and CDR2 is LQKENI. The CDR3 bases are TGTGCCAGCTCACCCCTGGACAGGGGGCCCCCCTTCTCCTACAATGAGCAGTTCTTC. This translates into CASSPLDRGPPFSYNEQFF.

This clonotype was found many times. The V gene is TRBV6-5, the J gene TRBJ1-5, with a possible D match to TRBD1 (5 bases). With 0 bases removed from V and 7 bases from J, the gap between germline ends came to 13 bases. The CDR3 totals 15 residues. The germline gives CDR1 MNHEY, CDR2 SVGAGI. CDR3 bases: TGTGCCAGCAGTTACTCTCCGAGGGGTGACCAGCCCCAGCATTTT. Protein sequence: CASSYSPRGDQPQHF.

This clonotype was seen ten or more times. This CDR3 is CASSLRLSYEQYF. The CDR3 DNA is TGCGCCAGCAGCTTGCGACTCTCCTACGAGCAGTACTTC. The rearrangement links TRBV5-1 to TRBJ2-7, with no clear D. CDR1 SGHRS and CDR2 YFSETQ come from the germline V gene. The CDR3 is 13 amino acids. Trimming left V 1 base short and J 0 bases short, with 5 bases between.

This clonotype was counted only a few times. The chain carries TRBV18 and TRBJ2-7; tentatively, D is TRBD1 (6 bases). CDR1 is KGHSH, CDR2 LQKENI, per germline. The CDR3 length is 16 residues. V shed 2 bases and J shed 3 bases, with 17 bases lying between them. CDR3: CASSPRSMGANYEQYF. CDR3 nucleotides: TGTGCCAGCTCACCAAGGTCGATGGGGGCGAACTACGAGCAGTACTTC.